This section outlines one T cell receptor beta chain sequence together with its context. Authors of the study amplified TCR beta CDR3 regions from RNA transcripts. First-round RT-PCR targeting the TCR CDR3 was performed with the HTBI primer set. TCRdb ran MiXCR on the multiplex PCR reads and lists one entry per CDR3 protein. The table shows about 480,000 distinct CDR3 sequences, with 13% to 15% occurring only once. No ophthalmopathy progression within 18 months constituted stable Graves' hyperthyroidism. This sample was taken from a study of T cells in Graves' hyperthyroidism and ophthalmopathy. Study details: Peripheral blood samples were taken at initial diagnosis, prior to any treatment.

V shed 1 base, J shed 3 bases, and the junction held 5 bases outside the gene matches. This CDR3 has 15 residues. The germline CDR1 and CDR2 sequences are SNHLY and FYNNEI. The source is a young woman with Graves' hyperthyroidism. Sequences were obtained from blood. The V gene is TRBV2, the J gene TRBJ1-2; 7 bases align to TRBD1. The CDR3: CASSEGRGRHYGYTF. The CDR3 coding sequence is TGTGCCAGCAGTGAAGGGAGGGGGCGGCACTATGGCTACACCTTC.